Listed below are T cell receptor beta chains from one sample, sequenced in a study of CD8 T cells in ankylosing spondylitis. TCRdb ran MiXCR on the 5' RACE reads and lists one entry per CDR3 protein. The sample has more than 100,000 distinct CDR3 sequences; roughly 18% are singletons. Sample: blood, either unsorted or a sorted T cell fraction (not recorded which). The receptors here all came from a male donor with ankylosing spondylitis. Both conserved end residues are part of each CDR3. The D gene is left open where the match is weak. Size values are once, few and many counts, or a class for expanded clones, and some rows have none.

d_gene | abundance | j_gene | v_gene | CDR3aa | CDR3nt
TRBD2 | few | TRBJ2-1 | TRBV27 | CASSKPGLAGVEQFF | TGTGCCAGCAGTAAACCGGGACTAGCGGGAGTTGAGCAGTTCTTC
. | . | TRBJ1-5 | TRBV28 | CASSFSGASQPQHF | TGTGCCAGCAGTTTCTCCGGGGCTAGTCAGCCCCAGCATTTT
. | few | TRBJ1-1 | TRBV7-2 | CASSFSSTANTEAFF | TGTGCCAGCAGTTTCTCTAGTACCGCCAACACTGAAGCTTTCTTT
. | . | TRBJ1-6 | TRBV6-5 | CASSYSPDSPLHF | TGTGCCAGCAGTTATAGCCCGGATTCACCCCTCCACTTT
. | . | TRBJ2-1 | TRBV27 | CASSLLGDRGNEQFF | TGTGCCAGCAGTTTACTAGGGGATAGGGGCAATGAGCAGTTCTTC
. | . | TRBJ1-4 | TRBV12-3/TRBV12-4 | CASSLRAQEKLFF | TGTGCCAGCAGTTTGCGGGCGCAGGAAAAACTGTTTTTT
. | . | TRBJ2-7 | TRBV11-2 | CASSWGTSYEQYF | TGTGCCAGCAGCTGGGGAACCTCCTACGAGCAGTACTTC
. | . | TRBJ2-1 | TRBV7-9 | CASSFGGLEQFF | TGTGCCAGCAGCTTCGGCGGACTTGAGCAGTTCTTC
TRBD1 | few | TRBJ2-7 | TRBV6-2/TRBV6-3 | CASSSGDRVYEQYF | TGTGCCAGCAGCTCCGGAGACAGGGTCTACGAGCAGTACTTC
. | . | TRBJ1-1 | TRBV27 | CASSLSVGFLNTEAFF | TGTGCCAGCAGTTTATCCGTTGGGTTTTTGAACACTGAAGCTTTCTTT
TRBD2 | . | TRBJ2-3 | TRBV7-9 | CASSSLRTSGTDTQYF | TGTGCCAGCAGCTCCCTCCGGACTAGCGGCACAGATACGCAGTATTTT
. | . | TRBJ2-1 | TRBV2 | CASLGASVEQFF | TGTGCCAGCCTGGGAGCGAGCGTCGAGCAGTTCTTC
TRBD1 | . | TRBJ1-6 | TRBV4-1 | CASSQDGQGASPLHF | TGCGCCAGCAGCCAAGATGGACAGGGGGCTTCACCCCTCCACTTT
. | few | TRBJ1-3 | TRBV27 | CASSLRGFSGNTIYF | TGTGCCAGCAGTTTGCGCGGGTTCTCTGGAAACACCATATATTTT
. | . | TRBJ2-5 | TRBV4-1 | CASSPRGAGETQYF | TGCGCCAGCAGCCCGAGGGGGGCTGGGGAGACCCAGTACTTC
TRBD1 | . | TRBJ1-1 | TRBV18 | CASSPRDSTEAFF | TGTGCCAGCTCACCACGGGACAGCACTGAAGCTTTCTTT
TRBD2 | many | TRBJ2-3 | TRBV27 | CASSVLGTSGFGSDTQYF | TGTGCCAGCAGTGTACTCGGGACTAGCGGGTTTGGGTCAGATACGCAGTATTTT
. | . | TRBJ2-4 | TRBV6-1 | CASSPGWGVAAKNIQYF | TGTGCCAGCAGCCCAGGCTGGGGGGTTGCAGCCAAAAACATTCAGTACTTC
. | . | TRBJ1-1 | TRBV7-9 | CASSLAIMNTEAFF | TGTGCCAGCAGCTTAGCGATCATGAACACTGAAGCTTTCTTT
. | few | TRBJ2-5 | TRBV5-1 | CASSLGYQETQYF | TGCGCCAGCAGCTTGGGCTACCAAGAGACCCAGTACTTC
. | . | TRBJ2-2 | TRBV2 | CASSFGILNTGELFF | TGTGCCAGCAGTTTCGGGATATTAAACACCGGGGAGCTGTTTTTT
. | . | TRBJ1-1 | TRBV12-3/TRBV12-4 | CASSLTFGNTEAFF | TGTGCCAGCAGTTTAACATTTGGTAACACTGAAGCTTTCTTT
. | few | TRBJ2-2 | TRBV27 | CASSLEAGARAGELFF | TGTGCCAGCAGTTTAGAGGCGGGGGCGCGAGCCGGGGAGCTGTTTTTT
TRBD2 | . | TRBJ2-1 | TRBV5-4 | CASSLGTSYFYNEQFF | TGTGCCAGCAGCTTGGGGACTAGCTATTTTTACAATGAGCAGTTCTTC
. | . | TRBJ1-2 | TRBV6-5 | CASSYRQGYGYTF | TGTGCCAGCAGTTACCGCCAGGGGTATGGCTACACCTTC
TRBD2 | . | TRBJ2-5 | TRBV28 | CASWPSGEETQYF | TGTGCCTCATGGCCTAGCGGTGAAGAGACCCAGTACTTC
TRBD1 | . | TRBJ1-5 | TRBV2 | CARGQTNQPQHF | TGTGCCAGGGGACAGACCAATCAGCCCCAGCATTTT
. | . | TRBJ2-7 | TRBV11-2 | CASSLVRGTYEQYF | TGTGCCAGCAGCTTAGTTCGGGGAACCTACGAGCAGTACTTC
TRBD1 | . | TRBJ2-6 | TRBV6-1 | CASSAGQVILRANVLTF | TGTGCCAGCAGTGCGGGACAGGTAATCCTGAGGGCCAACGTCCTGACTTTC
TRBD1 | . | TRBJ1-3 | TRBV28 | CASSLQGGYSGNTIYF | TGTGCCAGCAGTTTACAGGGGGGATACTCTGGAAACACCATATATTTT
. | . | TRBJ2-1 | TRBV2 | CASRGLEQFF | TGTGCCAGCAGGGGACTTGAGCAGTTCTTC
TRBD2 | few | TRBJ2-1 | TRBV27 | CASRPTSVSYNEQFF | TGTGCCAGCAGACCGACTAGCGTCTCCTACAATGAGCAGTTCTTC
. | . | TRBJ2-1 | TRBV29-1 | CSVEWEPAYNEQFF | TGCAGCGTTGAGTGGGAGCCCGCCTACAATGAGCAGTTCTTC
. | few | TRBJ2-1 | TRBV4-1 | CASSQAGNEQFF | TGCGCCAGCAGCCAAGCGGGCAATGAGCAGTTCTTC
TRBD1 | . | TRBJ1-5 | TRBV6-1 | CASREQGGNQPQHF | TGTGCCAGCAGGGAACAGGGGGGCAATCAGCCCCAGCATTTT
. | few | TRBJ2-1 | TRBV28 | CASSHGAEPEQFF | TGTGCCAGCAGCCACGGGGCGGAACCTGAGCAGTTCTTC
. | . | TRBJ2-5 | TRBV28 | CASRVRVRETQYF | TGTGCCAGCAGGGTAAGGGTTCGGGAGACCCAGTACTTC
. | few | TRBJ2-5 | TRBV19 | CASSMFLLGETQYF | TGTGCCAGTAGTATGTTCCTGCTCGGAGAGACCCAGTACTTC
. | . | TRBJ2-7 | TRBV20-1 | CSAKRGSSYEQYF | TGCAGTGCTAAACGGGGGAGCTCCTACGAGCAGTACTTC
. | few | TRBJ2-2 | TRBV6-2/TRBV6-3 | CASRGVGTGELFF | TGTGCCAGCAGGGGGGTAGGCACCGGGGAGCTGTTTTTT
TRBD2 | many | TRBJ2-7 | TRBV14 | CASSQGLAGVEYF | TGTGCCAGCAGCCAAGGACTAGCGGGAGTAGAGTACTTC
. | . | TRBJ2-7 | TRBV27 | CASSLSFGEQYF | TGTGCCAGCAGTTTATCGTTTGGCGAGCAGTACTTC
. | . | TRBJ1-1 | TRBV6-5 | CASSYGPLNTEAFF | TGTGCCAGCAGTTACGGGCCGTTGAACACTGAAGCTTTCTTT
TRBD2 | few | TRBJ2-1 | TRBV7-3 | CASSAGLDNNEQFF | TGTGCCAGCAGCGCGGGACTAGATAACAATGAGCAGTTCTTC
TRBD2 | . | TRBJ2-1 | TRBV7-8 | CASSLVLAGAERYNEQFF | TGTGCCAGCAGCTTAGTACTAGCGGGAGCAGAGAGGTACAATGAGCAGTTCTTC
. | . | TRBJ2-2 | TRBV29-1 | CSVEGYNTGELFF | TGCAGCGTTGAGGGATACAACACCGGGGAGCTGTTTTTT
. | few | TRBJ1-5 | TRBV7-8 | CASSLAGGTNQPQHF | TGTGCCAGCAGCTTAGCTGGGGGGACTAATCAGCCCCAGCATTTT
. | . | TRBJ2-7 | TRBV24-1 | CATSSNRGHEQYF | TGTGCCACCAGTTCGAACCGGGGCCACGAGCAGTACTTC
. | . | TRBJ1-4 | TRBV7-9 | CASSLASFGEKLFF | TGTGCCAGCAGCTTAGCTTCCTTTGGAGAAAAACTGTTTTTT
. | few | TRBJ2-2 | TRBV27 | CASTPGTLSGELFF | TGTGCCAGCACCCCCGGGACACTTTCCGGGGAGCTGTTTTTT
TRBD1 | few | TRBJ2-3 | TRBV7-2 | CASRPTGTATDTQYF | TGTGCCAGCAGACCCACCGGGACAGCTACAGATACGCAGTATTTT
. | . | TRBJ2-1 | TRBV7-9 | CAIFSWANNEQFF | TGTGCCATCTTTAGCTGGGCAAACAATGAGCAGTTCTTC
. | . | TRBJ2-2 | TRBV2 | CARGSQDPGSNTGELFF | TGTGCCAGAGGGTCACAGGACCCTGGGTCGAACACCGGGGAGCTGTTTTTT
. | . | TRBJ1-6 | TRBV7-9 | CASRGWDNSPLHF | TGTGCCAGCCGCGGGTGGGATAATTCACCCCTCCACTTT
TRBD1 | few | TRBJ1-2 | TRBV5-6 | CASSFGTGDGYTF | TGTGCCAGCAGCTTCGGGACAGGGGACGGCTACACCTTC
TRBD1 | few | TRBJ1-1 | TRBV10-2 | CASAEWTGQGAEAFF | TGCGCCAGCGCTGAGTGGACAGGGCAGGGGGCTGAAGCTTTCTTT
. | . | TRBJ2-1 | TRBV5-6 | CASSFPELSSYNEQFF | TGTGCCAGCAGCTTTCCGGAGCTGAGCTCCTACAATGAGCAGTTCTTC
. | . | TRBJ1-1 | TRBV29-1 | CSVAVTGNEAFF | TGCAGCGTTGCCGTTACTGGGAATGAAGCTTTCTTT
. | once | TRBJ1-2 | TRBV6-6 | CASTKLGYTF | TGTGCCAGCACCAAGCTCGGCTACACCTTC